The clone carrying this T cell receptor beta chain was seen a handful of times. Germline assignment: CDR1 SGHAT and CDR2 FQDESV (reference sequence). Trimming shortened V by 6 bases and J by 2 bases, and 13 bases separated the two germline ends. The CDR3 extends over 14 amino acids. These data originate in a study of T-cell reconstitution after alpha-beta-depleted transplantation in children. The TCRbeta library was prepared with unique molecular identifiers. TCRdb fed the PCR reads into MiXCR, producing one record per CDR3 protein. This sample has approximately 400,000 distinct CDR3 sequences, with 11% found just once.

The rearrangement links TRBV11-1 to TRBJ1-1; D gene ambiguous. Sample: PBMCs from the stem cell graft donor, taken from the stem cell graft. This clonotype originated in a human donor who donated a stem cell graft to a child with acute myeloid leukemia. The CDR3 DNA follows: TGTGCCAGCAGACCCCCGGGTCAAAACACTGAAGCTTTCTTT. Translating gives CASRPPGQNTEAFF. The full variable domain, rest sourced from reference TRBV11-1 and TRBJ1-1, is EAEVAQSPRYKITEKSQAVAFWCDPISGHATLYWYRQILGQGPELLVQFQDESVVDDSQLPKDRFSAERLKGVDSTLKIQPAELGDSAMYLCASRPPGQNTEAFFGQGTRLTVV.